Following are 12 T cell receptor beta chains from one sample sequenced in a study of CD8+ T cells in alopecia areata. The authors extracted RNA and reverse transcribed it into cDNA as the sequencing template. Clones were sequenced by immunoSEQ multiplex PCR, and TCRdb holds only the in-frame ones, with some missing. This sample carries roughly 100,000 clones, 55% of them seen once, and the ten largest clones take 8% to 10%. The sequencing input was CD4+ T cells sorted from blood. The receptors come from a human donor in good health.

This clone has only a few counts. The V call is TRBV29-1, the J call TRBJ2-2; TRBD2 matches at 8 bases. The CDR3 totals 13 residues. Looked up from germline, CDR1 is SQVTM and CDR2 is ANQGSEA. Trimming took 4 bases from V and 7 from J; bases not matched to a gene: 5. CDR3: CSVVLAGRGELFF. CDR3 coding DNA: TGCAGCGTTGTCCTAGCGGGCCGCGGGGAGCTGTTTTTT.

This clone was seen more than once but under ten times. The CDR3, as DNA: TGCGCCAGCAGCAGGGGACCGACAGGGGAGAACACCGGGGAGCTGTTTTTT. It specifies CASSRGPTGENTGELFF. This chain links TRBV5-1 with TRBJ2-2; 8 bases line up with TRBD1. The V gene end was trimmed by 4 bases and the J gene end by 1 base; junction bases not matched to a gene: 9. This CDR3 contains 17 residues. The germline V gene encodes CDR1 SGHRS and CDR2 YFSETQ.

The CDR3 DNA sequence: TGCGCCAGCAGCTCGGGCGGACTAGCGGGAGAGACCCAGTACTTC. Protein: CASSSGGLAGETQYF. The chain joins TRBV5-1 to TRBJ2-5; 11 bases fit TRBD2. The CDR3 is made up of 15 amino acids. CDR1 and CDR2 from the germline V gene are SGHRS and YFSETQ. The trim removed 3 bases at V and 4 bases at J, leaving 5 bases unmatched. The variable domain in full, with the rest retrieved from reference TRBV5-1 and TRBJ2-5, is KAGVTQTPRYLIKTRGQQVTLSCSPISGHRSVSWYQQTPGQGLQFLFEYFSETQRNKGNFPGRFSGRQFSNSRSEMNVSTLELGDSALYLCASSSGGLAGETQYFGPGTRLLVL.

The genes are TRBV7-2 and TRBJ2-5, with a tentative D call TRBD2 (6 bases). Between the trimmed V and J ends, which lost 5 bases and 5 bases, there was a span of 24 bases. Germline V CDR1 and CDR2: SGHTA, FQGNSA. The CDR3 length is 17 residues. CDR3 amino acids: CASSPSGRGSTRETQYF. CDR3 in DNA: TGTGCCAGCAGCCCATCAGGGCGGGGATCGACGAGGGAGACCCAGTACTTC. The full variable domain, its missing parts supplied by reference TRBV7-2 and TRBJ2-5, is GAGVSQSPSNKVTEKGKDVELRCDPISGHTALYWYRQSLGQGLEFLIYFQGNSAPDKSGLPSDRFSAERTGGSVSTLTIQRTQQEDSAVYLCASSPSGRGSTRETQYFGPGTRLLVL.

This clone was seen once. The chain carries TRBV29-1 and TRBJ1-3; D unclear. Germline CDR1 reads SQVTM; CDR2 reads ANQGSEA. The CDR3 has 13 amino acids. The V end was cut by 1 base, the J end by 8 bases, with 12 bases between. The CDR3 loop reads CSVEVPTGDTIYF. CDR3 bases: TGCAGCGTTGAAGTCCCCACCGGGGACACCATATATTTT.

This clone was picked up a small number of times. A far larger clone lies a single base away; this is likely a read error. J is TRBJ2-3 and V is TRBV1. TRBV1 is a listed pseudogene. The CDR3 extends over 15 amino acids. The CDR3 loop reads CTSSRGTGSTDTQYF. Here the CDR3 DNA reads TGCACCAGCAGCCGAGGGACGGGAAGCACAGATACGCAGTATTTT.

This clone has only a few counts. The chain recombines TRBV5-8 with TRBJ2-1; 10 nucleotides match TRBD2. This CDR3 is 16 amino acids long. Germline V lookup: CDR1 SGHTS, CDR2 YDEGEE. The junction had 5 bases not matched to a gene; V was cut back by 2 bases and J by 3 bases. The CDR3 region is CASSLRLAGVYNEQFF. The CDR3 DNA reads TGTGCCAGCAGCTTACGGCTAGCGGGGGTCTACAATGAGCAGTTCTTC.

The chain recombines TRBV19 with TRBJ2-4, with D maybe TRBD2 (5 bases). The CDR3 is 15 residues long. The V and J ends lost 3 bases and 6 bases respectively, with 15 bases between them. Germline V gene sequence: CDR1 LNHDA, CDR2 SQIVND (reference sequence). CDR3 region: CASSIGKQLGNIQYF. The DNA of the CDR3 is TGTGCCAGTAGTATCGGGAAACAGCTAGGAAACATTCAGTACTTC. Based on the CDR3 plus reference TRBV19 and TRBJ2-4, the full variable domain is DGGITQSPKYLFRKEGQNVTLSCEQNLNHDAMYWYRQDPGQGLRLIYYSQIVNDFQKGDIAEGYSVSREKKESFPLTVTSAQKNPTAFYLCASSIGKQLGNIQYFGAGTRLSVL.

The chain has TRBV7-6 and TRBJ1-2; D is uncertain. Germline-derived CDR1 and CDR2 are SGHVS and FNYEAQ. Trimming took 4 bases from V and 2 from J, leaving 8 bases between them. The CDR3 spans 13 residues. In DNA, the CDR3 is TGTGCCAGCAGCTCCAGCGTAAACTATGGCTACACCTTC. Translation: CASSSSVNYGYTF. Variable domain in full (rest from reference TRBV7-6 and TRBJ1-2): GAGVSQSPRYKVTKRGQDVALRCDPISGHVSLYWYRQALGQGPEFLTYFNYEAQQDKSGLPNDRFSAERPEGSISTLTIQRTEQRDSAMYRCASSSSVNYGYTFGSGTRLTVV.

Note on this clone: This sample includes further DNA sequences coding for the same CDR3. This rearrangement joins TRBV5-1 to TRBJ1-2, with D possibly matching TRBD1 (5 bases). V was trimmed by 0 bases and J by 2 bases, leaving 5 bases between them. This CDR3 contains 13 residues. Germline values: CDR1 SGHRS, CDR2 YFSETQ. CDR3 sequence: CASSLEGNYGYTF. For the CDR3, the DNA is TGCGCCAGCAGCTTGGAGGGGAACTATGGCTACACCTTC. The full variable domain, its missing parts supplied by reference TRBV5-1 and TRBJ1-2, is KAGVTQTPRYLIKTRGQQVTLSCSPISGHRSVSWYQQTPGQGLQFLFEYFSETQRNKGNFPGRFSGRQFSNSRSEMNVSTLELGDSALYLCASSLEGNYGYTFGSGTRLTVV.

The rearrangement joins TRBV6-5 to TRBJ2-1; 12 bases align to TRBD2. The CDR3 is 14 residues long. Germline V lookup: CDR1 MNHEY, CDR2 SVGAGI. J lost 2 bases, V lost 7 bases, and 0 bases had no gene match. The chain's CDR3 is CASTSGGAYNEQFF. As DNA, the CDR3 is TGTGCCAGCACTAGCGGGGGGGCCTACAATGAGCAGTTCTTC.

V is TRBV4-1 and J is TRBJ2-1; 7 bases align to TRBD2. Trimming removed 4 bases from V and 10 bases from J; junction bases left unmatched: 13. This CDR3 contains 15 residues. Germline CDR1 and CDR2: MGHRA and YSYEKL. The CDR3 DNA sequence: TGCGCCAGCAGCCCAAGTCAAGGCAGCGGGACGGAGCAGTTCTTC. It yields the protein CASSPSQGSGTEQFF.